A selection of T cell receptor beta chains follows, all from one sample in a study of Ad26.COV2.S vaccination and SARS-CoV-2 variants. Assay: immunoSEQ multiplex PCR; the TCRdb copy retains only in-frame clones and omits some. This table holds more than 400,000 clones, about 92% found once. Sequencing was performed on peripheral blood, taken in a trial of Ad26.COV2.S vaccine versus placebo. Receptors originate from a person aged 18 to 65 who received the Ad26.COV2.S COVID-19 vaccine or a placebo. CDR3s leave out the opening cysteine and the closing phenylalanine or tryptophan. Each record gives: J gene, V gene, CDR3 protein.

TRBJ2-3	TRBV7-8	ASSLVQGHLTDTQY
TRBJ2-3	TRBV4-3	ASSGFTDTQY
TRBJ2-3	TRBV28	ASSFRQLTDTQY
TRBJ2-2	TRBV9	ASSITGRGGELF
TRBJ2-1	TRBV7-9	ASSPDRAVNEQF
TRBJ1-5	TRBV28	ASSLSGSNQPQH
TRBJ1-1	TRBV20-1	SGTANYEAF
TRBJ2-1	TRBV10-1	ASSEFRVAKYNEQF
TRBJ2-5	TRBV7-2	ASSLDIAETQY
TRBJ2-2	TRBV6-1	ASSEARFARLNTGELF
TRBJ1-5	TRBV9	ASSVGAVNQPQH
TRBJ2-7	TRBV28	ASSWGTETYEQY
TRBJ1-6	TRBV3-1/TRBV3-2	ASSPAGNSYNSPLH
TRBJ2-2	TRBV9	ASSVAEATGELF
TRBJ2-1	TRBV10-1	ASSEGLAGGRSHNEQF
TRBJ2-7	TRBV11-2	ASSLGLAGGYEQY
TRBJ2-3	TRBV28	ASSYLIGADTQY
TRBJ1-2	TRBV4-1	ASSRAGQGADGYT
TRBJ2-2	TRBV2	ASSEVRGPGELF
TRBJ1-4	TRBV4-1	ASSQLTGGGEKLF
TRBJ2-6	TRBV6-5	ASSSTDSGANVLT
TRBJ2-7	TRBV15	ATILPGGRWLGSYEQY
TRBJ1-6	TRBV6-8	ASSRPLVPGGSGYNSPLH
TRBJ1-6	TRBV7-2	ASSFRGAGAQNNSPLH
TRBJ2-7	TRBV4-3	ASSQARAYEQY
TRBJ1-1	TRBV7-8	ASSFDRGGEAF
TRBJ1-2	TRBV3-1/TRBV3-2	ASSQFTGGGYT
TRBJ2-2	TRBV11-2	ASSSRTAISTGELF
TRBJ2-3	TRBV6-6	ASSYSIAGGTDTQY
TRBJ2-2	TRBV11-3	ASSLVGNTGELF
TRBJ1-1	TRBV4-1	ASSPGTAGPNTEAF
TRBJ1-6	TRBV5-8	ASSPRQGVNPLH
TRBJ2-7	TRBV21-1	ASSKLDRGELDRGNYEQY
TRBJ1-1	TRBV19	ASSIGQFGNTEAF
TRBJ1-2	TRBV7-6	ASSSREDGYT
TRBJ1-1	TRBV27	ASSTREVNTEAF
TRBJ2-3	TRBV9	ASSVGPSGGLDTQY
TRBJ2-2	TRBV10-2	ASSDSLGAGAGELF
TRBJ1-5	TRBV15	ATSREWGSGQPQH
TRBJ2-4	TRBV7-2	ASSSQGAVKNIQY
TRBJ2-7	TRBV6-5	ASSYLVVRGVNEQY
TRBJ2-2	TRBV5-6	ASSLEVSGGNTGELF
TRBJ1-4	TRBV3-1/TRBV3-2	ASSQDRRGPNEKLF
TRBJ1-5	TRBV5-6	ASSLKQLNQPQH
TRBJ2-1	TRBV27	ASSWGGPYNEQF
TRBJ2-3	TRBV14	ASSQEEGTSTDTQY
TRBJ2-7	TRBV6-2/TRBV6-3	ASSWRGSSYEQY